The clone carrying this T cell receptor beta chain came up many times. What it binds is not known. Patients were excluded because of uncontrolled infection, other autoimmune disease, pregnancy or lactation. This specimen comes from a study of T cells in Graves' hyperthyroidism and ophthalmopathy. Study-wide results and caveats: Before onset, ophthalmopathy was predicted by the model a median around 6.2 months earlier. Appearing also in blood were most of the thyroid clonotypes expanded above 0.001.

From RNA transcripts, TCR beta CDR3 regions were amplified. First-round RT-PCR of the TCR CDR3 relied on the HTBI primer set. TCRdb processed the multiplex PCR reads anew with MiXCR; each CDR3 protein has one entry. The sample records more than 500,000 distinct CDR3 sequences, about 16% being singletons. CDR3 length: 15 amino acids. V gave up 4 bases and J gave up 7 bases; unmatched junction bases: 7. CDR1 and CDR2 from the germline V gene are SGHTA and FQGNSA. Sequenced: blood. The V gene is TRBV7-2, the J gene TRBJ2-1, with 10 bases matching TRBD2. The receptor was isolated from a woman in her twenties or thirties with Graves' ophthalmopathy. The CDR3 is CASSSSSGSWNEQFF. The CDR3 DNA is TGTGCCAGCAGCTCCTCTAGCGGGAGTTGGAATGAGCAGTTCTTC.